These 20 T cell receptor beta chains originate from one sample sequenced in a study of a mutant IDH1 vaccine in newly diagnosed glioma. Using immunoSEQ multiplex PCR, the repertoire was profiled, and TCRdb retains in-frame clones only, with some absent. Found here are 50,000 to 75,000 clones, about 80% of them singletons; the top ten hold 7.4%. These receptors lack a known antigen. Time point reported: week 5, during vaccination. All doses held 300 ug of mutant IDH1 20-mer peptide, with topical imiquimod. The sample consisted of PBMCs, taken from a glioma patient whose treatment included an IDH1 peptide vaccine. These receptors all stem from a woman between 45 and 65 years old with glioma.

This chain joins TRBV20-1 and TRBJ1-1; no firm D call. Germline assignment: CDR1 DFQATT and CDR2 SNEGSKA (reference sequence). The V end was cut by 5 bases, the J end by 8 bases, with 12 bases between. This CDR3 has 11 residues. CDR3 loop: CSAPVGREAFF. The CDR3 bases are TGCAGTGCTCCCGTGGGGAGGGAAGCTTTCTTT.

In DNA, the CDR3 is TGTGCCAGTCACCCTCACCTTTCGACGACCCCCACTGAAGCTTTCTTT. Its translation: CASHPHLSTTPTEAFF. V usage is TRBV6-6 and J usage is TRBJ1-1; D not certain. This CDR3 is 16 amino acids long. The V gene lost 9 bases and the J gene lost 4 bases, with 24 bases spanning the gap. Germline CDR1 is MNHNY and CDR2 is SVGAGI (reference sequence).

The rearrangement joins TRBV12-5 to TRBJ2-3; D remains unclear. The V gene lost 1 base and the J gene lost 2 bases, with 7 bases spanning the gap. Germline loops: CDR1 LGHNT, CDR2 FRNRAP. CDR3 size: 14 residues. The CDR3 loop reads CASGLDRPTDTQYF. The CDR3 nucleotides are TGTGCTAGTGGTTTGGACAGACCCACAGATACGCAGTATTTT.

This chain connects TRBV6-4 to TRBJ1-1; the D gene is possibly TRBD1 (5 bases). CDR1 is MRHNA, CDR2 SNTAGT, per germline. The V end was cut by 8 bases, the J end by 0 bases, with 13 bases between. CDR3 length: 14 amino acids. The CDR3 DNA reads TGTGCCAGCCTGGGGAGGGACCTGAACACTGAAGCTTTCTTT. Its protein product is CASLGRDLNTEAFF.

The CDR3 region has the DNA TGTGCCAGCAGCTTGGGCACCGGGGAGCTGTTTTTT. Translated: CASSLGTGELFF. The chain uses TRBV9 and TRBJ2-2; the D is unclear. The germline V gene has CDR1 SGDLS and CDR2 YYNGEE. CDR3 length: 12 residues. Trimming shortened V by 4 bases and J by 4 bases, and 5 bases separated the two germline ends.

V and J are TRBV28 and TRBJ1-4, with 8 bases aligning to TRBD1. The CDR3 covers 16 residues. V shed 6 bases and J 4 bases; nucleotides not matched to a gene: 10. Germline V gene sequence: CDR1 MDHEN, CDR2 SYDVKM. CDR3 in amino acids: CASRGQAKRHNEKLFF. The CDR3 DNA reads TGTGCCAGCAGGGGACAGGCCAAACGCCATAATGAAAAACTGTTTTTT.

The chain recombines TRBV4-2 with TRBJ1-6; D gene ambiguous. The V gene's germline CDR1 is LGHNA and CDR2 YNFKEQ. The V and J ends lost 3 bases and 5 bases respectively, with 8 bases between them. This CDR3 is built from 14 residues. In DNA form, the CDR3 reads TGTGCCAGCAGCCAGAGGACGGATAATTCACCCCTCCACTTT. Its translation: CASSQRTDNSPLHF.

V usage is TRBV7-9 and J usage is TRBJ2-5; D might be TRBD1 or TRBD2, each matching 5 bases. Germline CDR1 is SEHNR and CDR2 is FQNEAQ (reference sequence). V lost 0 bases, J lost 1 base, and 6 bases lay in between. This CDR3 contains 14 residues. CDR3 amino acids: CASSLAGTQETQYF. The CDR3 region has the DNA TGTGCCAGCAGCTTAGCGGGGACCCAAGAGACCCAGTACTTC.

This chain connects TRBV14 to TRBJ1-1; D is perhaps TRBD1 (6 bases). CDR3 length equals 14 residues. With 3 bases removed from V and 9 bases from J, the gap between germline ends came to 17 bases. Germline values: CDR1 SGHDN, CDR2 FVKESK. CDR3 residues: CASSQGGGIVKAFF. CDR3 DNA sequence: TGTGCCAGCAGCCAGGGAGGGGGGATAGTTAAAGCTTTCTTT.

The CDR3 here is CASSQVNTGELFF. The CDR3 nucleotides are TGTGCCAGCAGCCAAGTCAACACCGGGGAGCTGTTTTTT. The chain has TRBV14 and TRBJ2-2, with D hard to call. The length of the CDR3 is 13 residues. In germline, CDR1 is SGHDN, CDR2 FVKESK. Trimming removed 1 base at V and 2 bases at J, with 2 bases between.

V and J are TRBV10-3 and TRBJ2-3; D gene ambiguous. Trimming removed 6 bases at V and 6 bases at J, with 13 bases between. This CDR3 region has 13 residues. Germline lookup yields CDR1 ENHRY and CDR2 SYGVKD. The CDR3 nucleotides read TGTGCCATCAGCCACTCTGGCTTGGATACGCAGTATTTT. Translated: CAISHSGLDTQYF.

The J gene is TRBJ1-1, the V gene TRBV2; D might be TRBD1 (6 bases). CDR1 SNHLY and CDR2 FYNNEI come from the germline V gene. This CDR3 comprises 14 residues. With 6 bases removed from V and 1 base from J, the gap between germline ends came to 12 bases. The CDR3: CASRTQGPNTEAFF. The CDR3 DNA reads TGTGCCAGCAGAACACAGGGCCCGAACACTGAAGCTTTCTTT.

The gene calls are TRBV7-9 and TRBJ2-2, with 10 bases lining up with TRBD1. Germline CDR1 is SEHNR and CDR2 is FQNEAQ (reference sequence). The CDR3 extends over 17 amino acids. V was clipped by 8 bases and J by 2 bases; unmatched bases: 11. The CDR3 here is CASLAGTGAPNTGELFF. DNA for the CDR3: TGTGCCAGCCTCGCCGGGACAGGGGCGCCCAACACCGGGGAGCTGTTTTTT.

This clone turned up a few times. The chain links TRBV5-1 to TRBJ2-1; 8 nucleotides line up with TRBD1. Trimming took 7 bases from V and 9 from J; bases not matched to a gene: 0. CDR1 is SGHRS and CDR2 is YFSETQ in the germline V gene. The CDR3 totals 10 residues. CDR3 sequence reads: CASGTGEQFF. CDR3 nucleotides: TGCGCCAGCGGGACAGGTGAGCAGTTCTTC.

The chain has TRBV9 and TRBJ1-5; 7 bases agree with TRBD1. Germline lookup yields CDR1 SGDLS and CDR2 YYNGEE. Losses at the gene ends were 4 bases for V and 1 base for J; bases not matched to a gene: 5. CDR3 length: 15 residues. Here the CDR3 DNA reads TGTGCCAGCAGCCCGACAGGGTCAAGCAATCAGCCCCAGCATTTT. Its translation is CASSPTGSSNQPQHF.

The genes are TRBV5-1 and TRBJ1-1; D unclear. V shed 5 bases and J shed 4 bases, with 21 bases lying between them. Germline V gene sequence: CDR1 SGHRS, CDR2 YFSETQ. CDR3 length equals 16 residues. Here the CDR3 reads CASSYQHTVRGTEAFF. The CDR3 DNA reads as TGCGCCAGCAGTTACCAGCATACAGTGAGAGGCACTGAAGCTTTCTTT.

The chain recombines TRBV11-2 with TRBJ1-3, with TRBD1 as a possible D gene (6 bases). Germline CDR1 SGHAT, CDR2 FQNNGV. The V end lost 2 bases, the J end lost 0 bases, and 11 bases lay between the germline ends. The CDR3 is 16 residues long. The CDR3 nucleotides are TGTGCCAGCAGCTTAACAGGGCGCAACTCTGGAAACACCATATATTTT. It encodes CASSLTGRNSGNTIYF.

The CDR3 is CASITGDRMNTEAFF. The CDR3 DNA is TGTGCCAGCATCACGGGGGACAGGATGAACACTGAAGCTTTCTTT. The V and J genes are TRBV28 and TRBJ1-1, with 8 bases matching TRBD1. This CDR3 is 15 amino acids long. Germline V gives CDR1 MDHEN, CDR2 SYDVKM. The V and J ends lost 7 bases and 0 bases, in that order; junction bases with no gene match: 7.

The rearrangement uses TRBV30 and TRBJ1-5, with D tentatively TRBD1 (5 bases). Deletions cut 2 bases from V and 9 bases from J, with 20 bases between. Per germline, CDR1 GTSNPN and CDR2 SVGIG (reference sequence). The CDR3 is made up of 15 amino acids. CDR3 nucleotide sequence: TGTGCCTGGAGTCCTAGGGGCCAGATCGGGCTGCCCCAGCATTTT. Protein product: CAWSPRGQIGLPQHF.

V is TRBV27 and J is TRBJ2-7; perhaps D is TRBD1 or TRBD2 (5 bases each). This CDR3 is built from 15 residues. V shed 7 bases and J shed 2 bases, with 18 bases lying between them. Germline CDR1 reads MNHEY; CDR2 reads SMNVEV (reference sequence). CDR3 DNA sequence: TGTGCCAGCACCCAAGGGGACGGCCGGACCTACGAGCAGTACTTC. Translated, it gives CASTQGDGRTYEQYF.